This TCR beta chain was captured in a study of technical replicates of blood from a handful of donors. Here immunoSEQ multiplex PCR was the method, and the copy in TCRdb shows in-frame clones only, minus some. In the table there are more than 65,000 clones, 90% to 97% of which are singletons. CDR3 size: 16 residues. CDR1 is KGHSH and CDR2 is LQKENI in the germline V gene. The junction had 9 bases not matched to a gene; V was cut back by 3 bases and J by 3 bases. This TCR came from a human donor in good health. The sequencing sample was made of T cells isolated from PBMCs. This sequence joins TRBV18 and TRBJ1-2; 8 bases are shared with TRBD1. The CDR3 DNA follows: TGTGCCAGCTCACCTTCCCCGACAGGGGCAGACTATGGCTACACCTTC. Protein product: CASSPSPTGADYGYTF.